The 13 T cell receptor beta chains in this list originate from one sample, sequenced in a study of blood T cells in healthy people across ages. For the second PCR, which ran for about 7 to 11 cycles, a sample-barcoded 5' primer and a J-beta primer mix were used. Each CDR3 protein gets one entry after TCRdb re-called the 5' RACE reads with MiXCR. The data contain some 900,000 distinct CDR3 sequences, under 50% of them singletons. The sequencing input was blood. These receptors originate from a man aged 25-45 years in good health.

With regard to this clonotype: A single base separates this from a much larger clone, so it may be a read error. This chain uses TRBV7-9 with TRBJ1-2; D gene unclear. There are 13 residues in the CDR3. Germline CDR1 reads SEHNR; CDR2 reads FQNEAQ (reference sequence). The CDR3 is CASSLGQIYGHTF. The DNA for the CDR3 is TGTGCCAGCAGCTTAGGCCAGATCTATGGCCACACCTTC.

The gene calls are TRBV24-1 and TRBJ2-3; TRBD1 matches at 9 bases. CDR1 is KGHDR, CDR2 SFDVKD, per germline. Trimming took 2 bases from V and 10 from J; bases not matched to a gene: 9. The CDR3 is 15 amino acids. The CDR3 loop reads CATSDSDRGSNAQYF. As DNA, the CDR3 is TGTGCCACCAGTGATTCGGACAGGGGATCAAATGCGCAGTATTTT.

The gene calls are TRBV20-1 and TRBJ1-2; a possible D gene is TRBD1 (6 bases). Trimming pared 4 bases from V and 3 bases from J, leaving 9 bases between. CDR3 length equals 12 residues. Germline V gene data show CDR1 as DFQATT and CDR2 as SNEGSKA (reference sequence). The CDR3 coding sequence is TGCAGTGCTAACAGGGAGGACTATGGCTACACCTTC. Its translation is CSANREDYGYTF.

The V and J genes are TRBV6-4 and TRBJ2-3, with 7 bases identical to TRBD2. V lost 7 bases to trimming and J lost 1 base; unmatched junction nucleotides: 8. Germline V lookup: CDR1 MRHNA, CDR2 SNTAGT. The CDR3 length is 15 residues. The CDR3 nucleotides are TGTGCCAGCACCGACAGCGCGGGAGGCACAGATACGCAGTATTTT. It yields the protein CASTDSAGGTDTQYF.

The sample holds a few counts of this clonotype. This chain connects TRBV5-1 to TRBJ1-2, with 10 positions matching TRBD1. The length of the CDR3 is 15 residues. V lost 4 bases to trimming and J lost 6 bases; unmatched junction nucleotides: 9. CDR1 SGHRS and CDR2 YFSETQ come from the germline V gene. The CDR3 DNA follows: TGCGCCAGCAGCCCGGGACAGGGGAATATGGATGGCTACACCTTC. The encoded protein is CASSPGQGNMDGYTF.

This clonotype appeared a few times. This chain connects TRBV29-1 to TRBJ2-7; D gene uncertain. From germline, CDR1 is SQVTM and CDR2 ANQGSEA. The CDR3 spans 14 residues. V was cut by 3 bases and J by 4 bases, with 16 bases left in between. The CDR3 coding sequence is TGCAGCGTTGATGCCTCCAACTCCGAATACGAGCAGTACTTC. Amino acids: CSVDASNSEYEQYF.

The chain couples TRBV2 to TRBJ1-3, with D hard to call. This CDR3 spans 14 amino acids. The germline gives CDR1 SNHLY, CDR2 FYNNEI. V was trimmed by 1 base and J by 4 bases, leaving 8 bases between them. CDR3 nucleotide sequence: TGTGCCAGCAGTGAAGTGGCAGGAGGAAACACCATATATTTT. Its translation is CASSEVAGGNTIYF.

In this sample, this clonotype turned up many times. The chain joins TRBV4-2 to TRBJ1-2; D not resolved. Germline V lookup: CDR1 LGHNA, CDR2 YNFKEQ. The CDR3 has 13 amino acids. V shed 0 bases and J shed 4 bases, with 6 bases lying between them. The CDR3 sequence: CASSQDSIYGYTF. CDR3 DNA: TGTGCCAGCAGCCAAGATTCAATCTATGGCTACACCTTC.

The DNA of the CDR3 is TGCAGCGTTCTCCTTGGGGGAGATGAGCAGTTCTTC. Translated: CSVLLGGDEQFF. J is TRBJ2-1 and V is TRBV29-1; D may be TRBD1 or TRBD2 (5 bases each). CDR3 length: 12 residues. The germline CDR1 and CDR2 sequences are SQVTM and ANQGSEA. V shed 5 bases and J shed 8 bases, with 13 bases lying between them.

This sequence joins TRBV6-1 and TRBJ2-7; 9 bases are a match to TRBD1. CDR3 length equals 14 residues. From germline, CDR1 is MNHNS and CDR2 SASEGT. V gave up 5 bases and J gave up 2 bases; unmatched junction bases: 4. The CDR3 here is CASSTGGSTYEQYF. The CDR3 nucleotides are TGTGCCAGCAGTACAGGGGGCTCAACCTACGAGCAGTACTTC.

The rearrangement joins TRBV7-9 to TRBJ1-1, with D unresolved. Germline V gene sequence: CDR1 SEHNR, CDR2 FQNEAQ (reference sequence). The CDR3 is made up of 13 amino acids. V shed 4 bases and J shed 4 bases, with 10 bases lying between them. CDR3 coding DNA: TGTGCCAGCAGCTCGGAGGTGCGCACTGAAGCTTTCTTT. Translating gives CASSSEVRTEAFF.

This clonotype was observed many times. Here the CDR3 reads CSARDITGSYNEQFF. The CDR3 DNA is TGCAGTGCTAGAGATATTACAGGCTCCTACAATGAGCAGTTCTTC. The V gene is TRBV20-1, the J gene TRBJ2-1; a weak D match, TRBD1 (5 bases). V was trimmed by 0 bases and J by 0 bases, leaving 9 bases between them. The CDR3 totals 15 residues. In germline, CDR1 is DFQATT, CDR2 SNEGSKA (reference sequence).

This chain uses TRBV4-3 with TRBJ2-3; D perhaps matches TRBD2 (5 bases). The germline CDR1 and CDR2 sequences are LGHNA and YSLEER. Deletions cut 0 bases from V and 0 bases from J, with 16 bases between. The CDR3 spans 18 residues. In DNA form, the CDR3 reads TGCGCCAGCAGCCAAGATCCAGTGAGCGGCCCAAGCACAGATACGCAGTATTTT. Amino acids: CASSQDPVSGPSTDTQYF.